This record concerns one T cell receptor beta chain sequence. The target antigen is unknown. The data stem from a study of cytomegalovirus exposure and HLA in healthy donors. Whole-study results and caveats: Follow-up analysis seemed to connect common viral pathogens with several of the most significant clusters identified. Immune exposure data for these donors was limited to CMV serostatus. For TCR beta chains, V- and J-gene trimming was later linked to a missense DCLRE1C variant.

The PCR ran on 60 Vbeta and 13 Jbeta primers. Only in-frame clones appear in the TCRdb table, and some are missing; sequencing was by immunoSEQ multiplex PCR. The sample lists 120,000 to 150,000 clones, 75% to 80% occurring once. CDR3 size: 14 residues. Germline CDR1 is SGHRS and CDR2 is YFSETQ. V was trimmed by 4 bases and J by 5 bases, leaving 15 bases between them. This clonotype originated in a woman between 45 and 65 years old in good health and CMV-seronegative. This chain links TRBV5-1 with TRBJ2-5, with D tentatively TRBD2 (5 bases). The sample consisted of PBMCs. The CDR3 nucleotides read TGCGCCAGCAGCCAGGACTGGGGTTCGGAGACCCAGTACTTC. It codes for CASSQDWGSETQYF.